This T cell receptor (beta chain) appears in the sequencing data of a study of blood T cell repertoires in COVID-19. Per the authors' pipeline: The authors estimated nucleated cell counts from reference gene primer amplification. This table comes from immunoSEQ multiplex PCR, and its TCRdb copy is limited to in-frame clones, with some not included. The V and J calls and the clone size are those of that table, but D and trimming were determined from the DNA. The sample records some 130,000 clones, around 80% being singletons. In germline, CDR1 is SGHDT, CDR2 YYEEEE. CDR3 length equals 14 residues. V lost 1 base, J lost 5 bases, and 5 bases stayed unmatched.

The chain combines TRBV5-6 with TRBJ1-1; 7 positions agree with TRBD1. This receptor was identified in a man in his 70s with acute or convalescent COVID-19. Sequenced: peripheral blood. As DNA, the CDR3 is TGTGCCAGCAGCTTGAGCGCAGGGGGGACTGAAGCTTTCTTT. Its protein product is CASSLSAGGTEAFF.